The rows below give T cell receptor beta chains drawn from one sample of a study of T cell responses to AZD1222 COVID-19 vaccine. The protocol was immunoSEQ multiplex PCR, while the TCRdb copy is restricted to in-frame clones and leaves out a portion. This sample has about 180,000 clones, with about nine tenths found just once. The sequenced sample was peripheral blood, obtained 28 days after the second dose of the MenACWY control vaccine. The receptors were sampled from an adult who received the MenACWY meningococcal vaccine as a control. Each CDR3 is given with its conserved first and last residue. D genes are given only for firm matches. Rows give clone size only sometimes, using once, few, many, or a class for an expanded clone.

j_call	v_call	clone_size	d_call	cdr3_aa	cdr3_nt
TRBJ2-2	TRBV2	.	TRBD2	CASSRTSVPTGGELFF	TGTGCCAGCAGTCGCACTAGCGTTCCGACGGGCGGGGAGCTGTTTTTT
TRBJ1-1	TRBV6-5	.	TRBD1	CASLGQGGNTEAFF	TGTGCCAGCCTTGGACAGGGCGGCAACACTGAAGCTTTCTTT
TRBJ1-4	TRBV6-6	.	TRBD1	CASGTGKEKLFF	TGTGCCAGCGGGACAGGGAAGGAAAAACTGTTTTTT
TRBJ2-2	TRBV12-1	.	.	CASSLTPGLAGVKRNTGELFF	TGTGCCAGCAGCCTGACGCCGGGACTAGCGGGAGTAAAGAGAAACACCGGGGAGCTGTTTTTT
TRBJ1-1	TRBV15	.	.	CATSPDRLGGPTEAFF	TGTGCCACCAGCCCCGACCGCCTAGGAGGGCCGACTGAAGCTTTCTTT
TRBJ2-4	TRBV7-3	.	.	CASSLSRDENIQYF	TGTGCCAGCAGCTTAAGCAGGGACGAAAACATTCAGTACTTC
TRBJ2-7	TRBV10-3	.	.	CAISVAVVYEQYF	TGTGCCATCAGTGTGGCAGTAGTATACGAGCAGTACTTC
TRBJ1-2	TRBV5-8	.	.	CAISRGTVGRSYTF	TGTGCCATCAGCCGCGGGACTGTGGGCCGGAGCTACACCTTC
TRBJ1-1	TRBV28	.	TRBD1	CASSLSRGPATEAFF	TGTGCCAGCAGTTTATCGAGGGGGCCGGCCACTGAAGCTTTCTTT
TRBJ2-1	TRBV11-3	.	.	CASSPHGGNNEQFF	TGTGCCAGCAGCCCTCACGGGGGAAACAATGAGCAGTTCTTC
TRBJ1-2	TRBV25-1	.	TRBD1	CASSEGTGAYGYTF	TGTGCCAGCAGTGAAGGGACAGGGGCCTATGGCTACACCTTC
TRBJ1-1	TRBV7-9	.	.	CASSLGVDREAFF	TGTGCCAGCAGCTTAGGCGTAGATCGCGAAGCTTTCTTT
TRBJ2-7	TRBV7-8	.	TRBD2	CASSRTSYEQYF	TGTGCCAGCAGCCGGACTAGCTACGAGCAGTACTTC
TRBJ1-1	TRBV6-5	once	TRBD1	CASTYRGPTEAFF	TGTGCCAGCACCTACAGGGGGCCGACTGAAGCTTTCTTT
TRBJ2-1	TRBV11-3	.	TRBD2	CASSSPGTSDNEQFF	TGTGCCAGCAGCTCCCCTGGGACTAGCGACAATGAGCAGTTCTTC
TRBJ1-5	TRBV10-1	.	.	CASSSNLNQPQHF	TGCGCCAGCAGTAGTAACCTAAATCAGCCCCAGCATTTT
TRBJ1-2	TRBV28	.	.	CASSFDGYTF	TGTGCCAGCAGTTTTGATGGCTACACCTTC
TRBJ2-7	TRBV18	.	TRBD2	CASSPLTSGAYEQYF	TGTGCCAGCTCACCTTTAACTAGCGGGGCCTACGAGCAGTACTTC
TRBJ2-3	TRBV5-8	.	TRBD2	CASSFRWLAGGTDTQYF	TGTGCCAGCAGCTTCCGTTGGCTAGCGGGGGGCACAGATACGCAGTATTTT
TRBJ1-4	TRBV5-1	once	TRBD1	CASSQPTGEGGEKLFF	TGCGCCAGCAGCCAACCGACAGGGGAAGGGGGTGAAAAACTGTTTTTT
TRBJ1-5	TRBV10-3	.	.	CAISESKGLTQNQPQHF	TGTGCCATCAGTGAGTCGAAAGGTCTCACGCAAAATCAGCCCCAGCATTTT
TRBJ2-5	TRBV24-1	.	TRBD2	CATSDGLAASPRAQYF	TGTGCCACCAGTGATGGCCTAGCGGCGTCTCCGAGGGCCCAGTACTTC
TRBJ2-7	TRBV25-1	.	TRBD1	CASAGRGQGPSYEQYF	TGTGCCAGCGCTGGTCGAGGACAGGGGCCCTCCTACGAGCAGTACTTC
TRBJ1-5	TRBV6-5	.	TRBD1	CASSTQGVGGQPQHF	TGTGCCAGCAGTACCCAGGGGGTAGGGGGTCAGCCCCAGCATTTT
TRBJ2-5	TRBV27	.	.	CASGPIRGEETQYF	TGTGCCAGCGGCCCCATTAGGGGGGAGGAGACCCAGTACTTC
TRBJ2-5	TRBV30	.	.	CAWSGGAVSLTQYF	TGTGCCTGGAGTGGGGGGGCAGTCTCGTTAACCCAGTACTTC
TRBJ1-1	TRBV5-4	.	TRBD1	CASSWDRGTEAFF	TGTGCCAGCAGCTGGGACAGGGGCACTGAAGCTTTCTTT
TRBJ2-2	TRBV7-3	.	.	CASSETGHLSPGELFF	TGTGCCAGCAGCGAAACGGGACACCTATCCCCCGGGGAGCTGTTTTTT